Here is one TCR beta chain with its context. The antigen it binds to is not known. Base-call qualities are not available, and no considerably larger clone is one nucleotide away. The time point label here, explained by the study, means: about 28 days (+/-7) after the second vaccine dose. AZD1222 recipients given second doses at about 4 weeks or at about 12 weeks were pooled, since spike-specific TCR depth and breadth were not found to differ between the two schedules. Vaccinee samples came from UK trials COV001 and COV002, including a single-blind randomized controlled phase 2/3 trial of AZD1222 (ChAdOx1 nCoV-19) in healthy adults. For TCRbeta chain sequencing, PBMC samples from trial participants were taken at day 0 and at day 28 after the second dose. This sample is part of a study of T cell responses to AZD1222 COVID-19 vaccine (dated by TCRdb to the early 2020s). About the investigation overall: A total of 230 to 250 trial participants underwent TCR sequencing, of whom some 210 received two doses of AZD1222 and some 25 received two doses of the MenACWY control vaccine. Trial participants were enrolled by age into 18-55, 56-69 and 70-plus year subgroups, with approximately 160, 26 and 62 TCR-sequenced participants respectively.

What the study reported, not specific to this receptor: The vaccine-associated CD4 TCRs covered the entire spike protein, and the dominant responses fell in regions 160-218 and 743-854. Conclusions about previously exposed vaccinees were limited because only six AZD1222 recipients were SARS-CoV-2 seropositive at baseline. Because no day 14 peak-response samples were available, repertoires were characterized only after the peak T cell response. Epitopes outside the regions mutated in the B.1.351 and B.1.1.7 variants were reportedly recognized by nearly half of the unique spike-specific TCRs. Spike-specific TCR breadth and depth rose significantly after two AZD1222 doses compared with day 0 and with MenACWY recipients. Most participants were white British and females outnumbered males, and the authors suggested that clonal diversity may have been underestimated. The 56-69-year group was small, and its depth increase did not reach significance, likely because of low power.

Inclusive of the bounding cysteine and phenylalanine, the CDR3 is 16 residues long. Left in the record is the CDR3 DNA by itself, 48 bases read in frame from the first base. Trimming removed 7 bases from V and 3 bases from J; the gene matches leave 9 bases unexplained. In the germline V gene (reference sequence), CDR1 corresponds to LNHDA and CDR2 to SQIVND. The CDR3 regions of human TCRbeta chains were subjected to immunosequencing. On the study's bioinformatics: Repertoire TCRs were matched against a reference library of SARS-CoV-2-specific TCRs generated with the MIRA antigen-specificity platform. Breadth meant the fraction of unique TCRs that were SARS-CoV-2-associated, whereas depth meant the fraction of total T cells that were SARS-CoV-2-associated. Each spike-specific TCR was assigned to its reactive spike region and to a CD4 or CD8 class using the MIRA data. Log10-transformed breadth and depth values were compared by one-way ANOVA with Sidak's multiple comparisons tests. Entries here come from immuneACCESS through TCRdb and include only in-frame sequences with V and J called. Some clones fail to appear in such tables; in the studies checked, an unresolved V gene covers under half of the shortfall, and the cause of the remainder is unknown. Clonal size and the V and J genes are those of that table, whereas D and trimming came from the DNA. The sample table holds roughly 60,000 clones, of which over 60% were seen once. Roughly 3.5% of the sample lies in the top ten.

Here the chain combines TRBV19 and TRBJ1-6; 7 central nucleotides agree with TRBD1. The sequences come from peripheral blood, collected 28 days after the second AZD1222 dose. This TCR came from an adult who received the AZD1222 COVID-19 vaccine. The bases read TGTGCCAGTACCCCCGGGACAGTCTTCTATAATTCACCCCTCCACTTT. Translated, this gives CASTPGTVFYNSPLHF. Joined to the reference TRBV19 and TRBJ1-6 proteins, this CDR3 gives the full variable domain: DGGITQSPKYLFRKEGQNVTLSCEQNLNHDAMYWYRQDPGQGLRLIYYSQIVNDFQKGDIAEGYSVSREKKESFPLTVTSAQKNPTAFYLCASTPGTVFYNSPLHFGNGTRLTVT.